This TCR beta chain is from a study of PD-1 blockade in classical Hodgkin lymphoma. Study-wide context: Patients were administered nivolumab (3 mg/kg intravenously) every 2 weeks. Whole-study findings and limits: Newly diagnosed patients reportedly trailed healthy donors in baseline TCR diversity. With CD4+ cells, TCR diversity rose significantly by C4D1, but not with CD8+ cells. Complete responders' diversity at baseline resembled that of newly diagnosed patients.

As regards this clone: What it binds is not known. A much larger clone differs from this one at a single base, so this may be a read error. Other DNA sequences in this specimen translate into the identical CDR3.

All trial patients relapsed after autologous stem cell transplantation. The germline V gene encodes CDR1 SGDLS and CDR2 YYNGEE. This CDR3 comprises 16 residues. J gave up 0 bases and V 2 bases, and 4 bases lay outside the gene matches. The method was immunoSEQ multiplex PCR; TCRdb's version includes in-frame clones alone and lacks a portion of them. The sample lists about 21,000 clones, around 68% occurring once. This chain connects TRBV9 to TRBJ2-7; TRBD1 aligns across 11 bases. The specimen comprised peripheral blood mononuclear cells (PBMCs), sampled at baseline. This TCR was sampled from a human donor with classical Hodgkin lymphoma. The CDR3 bases are TGTGCCAGCAGCGTGGGGGACAGGGGGAGCTCCTACGAGCAGTACTTC. Translation gives CASSVGDRGSSYEQYF.